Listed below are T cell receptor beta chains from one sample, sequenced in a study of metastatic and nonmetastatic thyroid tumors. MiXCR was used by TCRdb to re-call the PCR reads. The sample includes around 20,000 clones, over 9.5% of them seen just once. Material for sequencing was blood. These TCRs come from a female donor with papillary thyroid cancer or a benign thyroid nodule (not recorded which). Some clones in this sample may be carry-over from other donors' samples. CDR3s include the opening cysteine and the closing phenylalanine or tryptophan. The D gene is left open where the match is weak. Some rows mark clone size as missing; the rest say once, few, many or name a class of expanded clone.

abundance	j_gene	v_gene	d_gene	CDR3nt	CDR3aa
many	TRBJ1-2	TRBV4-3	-	TGCGCCAGCAGCCAAGATACGGACCATGGCTACACCTTC	CASSQDTDHGYTF
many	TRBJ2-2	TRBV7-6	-	TGTGCCAGCAGCTTAGGTTCGGACAGAAACACCGGGGAGCTGTTTTTT	CASSLGSDRNTGELFF
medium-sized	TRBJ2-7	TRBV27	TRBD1	TGTGCCAGCAGTTTCGGACAGGGCTACGAGCAGTACTTC	CASSFGQGYEQYF
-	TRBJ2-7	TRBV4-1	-	TGCGCCAGCAGCCAAGTGTCGGGCGGGGAAGCCTACGAGCAGTACTTC	CASSQVSGGEAYEQYF
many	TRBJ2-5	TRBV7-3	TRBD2	TGTGCCAGCAGCTCGCAAGGACTAGCGGAAGAGACCCAGTACTTC	CASSSQGLAEETQYF
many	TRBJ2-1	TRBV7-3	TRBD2	TGTGCCAGCAGCCAGGGGACTAGCGGGAGTATTAGGTTCTTC	CASSQGTSGSIRFF
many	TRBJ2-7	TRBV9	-	TGTGCCAGCAGCGTAAGGGGTACCCCCTACGAGCAGTACTTC	CASSVRGTPYEQYF
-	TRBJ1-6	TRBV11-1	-	TGTGCCAGCAGCTTAGGAGGGTTGCTAGGGGATTCACCCCTCCACTTT	CASSLGGLLGDSPLHF
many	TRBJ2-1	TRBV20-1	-	TGCAGCGGGAGCCAGTACAATGAGCAGTTCTTC	CSGSQYNEQFF
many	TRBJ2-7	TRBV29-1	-	TGCAGCGTGAAAGGGAGCTACGAGCAGTACTTC	CSVKGSYEQYF
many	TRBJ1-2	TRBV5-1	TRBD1	TGCGCCAGCAGCTCCGGACAGGGGGCCGGGGGCTACACCTTC	CASSSGQGAGGYTF
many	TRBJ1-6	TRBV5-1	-	TGCGCCAGCAGCGCAGACGGAGCGGAGAATTCACCCCTCCACTTT	CASSADGAENSPLHF
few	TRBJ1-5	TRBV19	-	TGTGCCAGTAGTATAGATACAGGATTAGTCCCGCATTTT	CASSIDTGLVPHF
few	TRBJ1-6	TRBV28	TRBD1	TGTGCCAGCAGCCCGACAGGGAACTGGGATTCACCAATCCACTTT	CASSPTGNWDSPIHF
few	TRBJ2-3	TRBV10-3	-	TGTGTCATCAGTACAGTGGGCGATACAGATACGCAGTATTTT	CVISTVGDTDTQYF
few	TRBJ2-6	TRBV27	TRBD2	TGTGCCAGCAGGCTAGCGGGAGTCACAGACCCTGGGGCCAACGTCCTGACTTTC	CASRLAGVTDPGANVLTF
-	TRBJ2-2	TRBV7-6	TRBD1	TGTGCCAACATCTTAGGGACAGGGGCTAACACCGGGGAGCTGTTTTTT	CANILGTGANTGELFF
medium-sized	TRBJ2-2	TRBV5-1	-	TGCGCCAGCAGCTTGGGGGGGACCGGGGAGCTGTTTTTT	CASSLGGTGELFF
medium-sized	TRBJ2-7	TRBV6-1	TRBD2	TGTGCCAGCAGTAAAAAGCCTAGCGGGAGTTACGAGCAGTACTTC	CASSKKPSGSYEQYF
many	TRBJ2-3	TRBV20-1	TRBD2	TGCAGTGCTAGAGATCCTGGGACTAGCGGGAGGGCCATGTGGGATACGCAGTATTTT	CSARDPGTSGRAMWDTQYF
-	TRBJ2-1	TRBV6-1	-	TGTGCCAGCAGAAGCCCTAGCGCCCTACCCAGTTATGAGCAGTTCTTC	CASRSPSALPSYEQFF
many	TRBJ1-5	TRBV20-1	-	TGCAGTGCTAGAGATCGTAGCAATCAGCCCCAGCATTTT	CSARDRSNQPQHF
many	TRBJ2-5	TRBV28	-	TGTGCCAGCAGTTTATTGGGCAGCCAAGAGACCCAGTACTTC	CASSLLGSQETQYF
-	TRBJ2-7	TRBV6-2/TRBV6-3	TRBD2	TGTGCCAGCAGACCGACTAGCGTGATGGCGTACGAGCAGTACTTC	CASRPTSVMAYEQYF
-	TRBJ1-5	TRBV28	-	TGTGCCAGCACCCCGGGTCAGCCCCAGCATTTT	CASTPGQPQHF
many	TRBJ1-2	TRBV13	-	TGTGCCAGCAGCGCGACCTTGAGCCGCAGGGAACCGAACTATGGCTACACCTTC	CASSATLSRREPNYGYTF
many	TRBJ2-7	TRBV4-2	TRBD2	TGTGCCAGCAGCCCGCGGACTAGCGGGAGTGCCGCCTCCTACGAGCAGTACTTC	CASSPRTSGSAASYEQYF
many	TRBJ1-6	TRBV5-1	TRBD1	TGCGCCAGCAGCTCACAGGGGGCGTTCAATTCACCCCTCCACTTT	CASSSQGAFNSPLHF
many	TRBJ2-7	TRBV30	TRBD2	TGTGCCTGGATGGCGGGAGTGGGCGAGCAGTACTTC	CAWMAGVGEQYF
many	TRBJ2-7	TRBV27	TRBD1	TGTGCCAGCAGTTTCAATTTACAGGGGGCAGTGGAGCAGTACTTC	CASSFNLQGAVEQYF
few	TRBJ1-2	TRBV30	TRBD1	TGTGCCTGGGCGAAGGGACAGGGGTCGTCTTTTGGCTACACCTTC	CAWAKGQGSSFGYTF
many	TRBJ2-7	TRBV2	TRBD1	TGTGCCAGCAGTGCGGACAGGGGGGACTACAACGAGCAGTACTTC	CASSADRGDYNEQYF
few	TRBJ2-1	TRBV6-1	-	TGTGCCAGCAGTGCTTCCCATGGTCGGCATGAGCAGTTCTTC	CASSASHGRHEQFF
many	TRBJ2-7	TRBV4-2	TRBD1	TGTGCCAGCAGCCCAGGGTGGGGTCGGGACAGCCACTACGAGCAGTACTTC	CASSPGWGRDSHYEQYF
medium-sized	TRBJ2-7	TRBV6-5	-	TGTGCCAGCAGTTACGGACAAGGGGGTTACGAGCAGTACTTC	CASSYGQGGYEQYF
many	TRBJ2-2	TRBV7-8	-	TGTGCCAGCAGCTCCCGGGACATAGGAACAATCGGGGAGCTGTTTTTT	CASSSRDIGTIGELFF
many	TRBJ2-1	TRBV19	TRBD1	TGTGCCAGTAGCGTACAGGGGGCTGTAAATGAGCAGTTCTTC	CASSVQGAVNEQFF
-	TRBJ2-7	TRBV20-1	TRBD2	TGCAGTGCTGGGTGCGGGGGTGGGGACTACGAGCAGTACTTC	CSAGCGGGDYEQYF
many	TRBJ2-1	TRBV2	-	TGTGCCAGCAGTGTTGCAGAACTAGCCCTCTACAATGAGCAGTTCTTC	CASSVAELALYNEQFF
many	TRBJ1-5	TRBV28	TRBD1	TGTGCCAGCAGTCGACAGGGCCCTATTACCAATCAGCCCCAGCATTTT	CASSRQGPITNQPQHF
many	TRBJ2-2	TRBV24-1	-	TGTGCCACGAGGGGGACAACGGGGGAGCTGTTTTTT	CATRGTTGELFF
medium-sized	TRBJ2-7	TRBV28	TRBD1	TGTGCCAGCGGACAGGGTAAGGTCTACGAGCAGTACTTC	CASGQGKVYEQYF
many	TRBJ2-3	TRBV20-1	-	TGCAGTGCTAGTCTGGGGACTAGCACAGATACGCAGTATTTT	CSASLGTSTDTQYF
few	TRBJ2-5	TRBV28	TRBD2	TGTGCCAGCACGAACGAGGCTAGCGGGAGTCCTCGGAGGGGAGAGACCCAGTACTTC	CASTNEASGSPRRGETQYF
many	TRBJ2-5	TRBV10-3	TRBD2	TGTGCCATCAGTGAATCTAGCGGGAGGGCCTATGAGACCCAGTACTTC	CAISESSGRAYETQYF
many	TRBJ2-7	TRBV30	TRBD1	TGTGCCTGGAGTGTAGACAGGGTGTCCTACGAGCAGTACTTC	CAWSVDRVSYEQYF
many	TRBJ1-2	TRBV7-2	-	TGTGCCAGCAGCTCATACATTTCTTATGGCTACACCTTC	CASSSYISYGYTF
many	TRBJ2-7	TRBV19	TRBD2	TGTGCCAGTAGTGCGGGACTAGGGGACGAGCAGTACTTC	CASSAGLGDEQYF
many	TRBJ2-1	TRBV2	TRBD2	TGTGCCAGCAGTGTAGCGGGAAACAATGAGCAGTTCTTC	CASSVAGNNEQFF
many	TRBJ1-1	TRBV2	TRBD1	TGTGCCAGCACTGGGACAGGACCGAACACTGAAGCTTTCTTT	CASTGTGPNTEAFF
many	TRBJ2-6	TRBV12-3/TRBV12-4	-	TGTGCCAGCAGTTTTTCAGGGTCATTCGGGGCCAACGTCCTGACTTTC	CASSFSGSFGANVLTF
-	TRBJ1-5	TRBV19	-	TGTGCCAGTAGTAAGAGAGGGACGGACCACAATCAGCCCCAGCATTTT	CASSKRGTDHNQPQHF
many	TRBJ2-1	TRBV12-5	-	TGTGCTAGTGGTAACCAAGAGCAGTTCTTC	CASGNQEQFF
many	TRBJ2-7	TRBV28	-	TGTGCCAGCAGTTTCGGGGCTAAAGCGACCTACGAGCAGCACTTC	CASSFGAKATYEQHF
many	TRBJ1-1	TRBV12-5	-	TGTGCTAGTGCCCCACCCACGGCAGGGTGGTGGTCCAACACTGAAGCTTTCTTT	CASAPPTAGWWSNTEAFF
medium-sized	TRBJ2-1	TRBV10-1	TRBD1	TGCGCCAGCAGTGAATGGAGTCCTCAGGGGGATGAGCAGTTCTTC	CASSEWSPQGDEQFF
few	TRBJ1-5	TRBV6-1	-	TGTGCCAGCAGTGAACAAGAACAAAATCAGCCCCAGCATTTT	CASSEQEQNQPQHF